Each of the 15 T cell receptor beta chains below was sequenced from the same sample in a study of T cells in Graves' hyperthyroidism and ophthalmopathy. TCR beta CDR3 regions were amplified from RNA. The TCR CDR3 first-round RT-PCR relied on the HTBI primer set. Each CDR3 protein is one row after TCRdb ran MiXCR on the multiplex PCR reads. The data hold 750,000 to 950,000 distinct CDR3 sequences, with roughly 40% observed a single time. Sequencing was carried out using blood. Every receptor here comes from a young man with Graves' hyperthyroidism.

The CDR3 nucleotides are TGTGCCACCGGTGGGGTGGCTGAAGCTTTCTTT. It specifies CATGGVAEAFF. The chain couples TRBV19 to TRBJ1-1; D uncertain. The germline V gene encodes CDR1 LNHDA and CDR2 SQIVND (reference sequence). The ends were cut back, 10 bases at V and 6 bases at J, with 12 bases in the middle. The CDR3 spans 11 residues. Supplemented by reference TRBV19 and TRBJ1-1, the full variable domain reads DGGITQSPKYLFRKEGQNVTLSCEQNLNHDAMYWYRQDPGQGLRLIYYSQIVNDFQKGDIAEGYSVSREKKESFPLTVTSAQKNPTAFYLCATGGVAEAFFGQGTRLTVV.

This clonotype is a singleton in its sample. This sequence joins TRBV4-3 and TRBJ1-1; D remains unclear. CDR3 size: 14 residues. The ends were cut back, 0 bases at V and 3 bases at J, with 8 bases in the middle. Germline CDR1 reads LGHNA; CDR2 reads YSLEER. The CDR3: CASSQEDGHTEAFF. For the CDR3, the DNA is TGCGCCAGCAGCCAAGAGGATGGGCACACTGAAGCTTTCTTT.

This clonotype was observed a few times. The CDR3 ends on some other residue instead of the conserved phenylalanine or tryptophan, so this is likely a read error. The chain links TRBV25-1 to TRBJ1-1; D is undetermined. Germline-derived CDR1 and CDR2 are MGHDK and SYGVNS. The CDR3 consists of 11 residues. V lost 7 bases and J lost 4, with 7 bases in between. CDR3 loop: CASNVGTEAFL. The DNA for the CDR3 is TGTGCCAGCAATGTCGGCACTGAAGCTTTCCTT.

The rearrangement joins TRBV25-1 to TRBJ1-1; weak D call: TRBD1 (6 bases). The CDR3 covers 12 residues. The ends were cut back, 6 bases at V and 12 bases at J, with 17 bases in the middle. Germline CDR1 MGHDK, CDR2 SYGVNS. CDR3 loop: CASRAAGAQPFF. CDR3 DNA sequence: TGTGCCAGCAGAGCCGCGGGGGCGCAGCCTTTCTTT.

This clonotype was seen at least ten times. The chain recombines TRBV24-1 with TRBJ1-6; no definite D call. The CDR3 contains 15 residues. Germline V lookup: CDR1 KGHDR, CDR2 SFDVKD. With 5 bases removed from V and 5 bases from J, the gap between germline ends came to 12 bases. The CDR3 nucleotides read TGTGCCACCAGTGGATCGGCATTACATAATTCACCCCTCCACTTT. It is translated as CATSGSALHNSPLHF.

In this sample, this clonotype turned up a few times. This chain connects TRBV5-1 to TRBJ2-7; D may correspond to TRBD1 or TRBD2 (5 bases each). Germline CDR1 reads SGHRS; CDR2 reads YFSETQ. Trimming took off 4 bases at V and 4 bases at J, with 15 bases between the two ends. The CDR3 extends over 14 amino acids. CDR3 nucleotide sequence: TGCGCCAGCAGCCGGGACCCTCCTGCATACGAGCAGTACTTC. It specifies CASSRDPPAYEQYF.

The chain uses TRBV5-6 and TRBJ1-5; perhaps TRBD1 as D (6 bases). V was cut by 4 bases and J by 3 bases, with 17 bases left in between. Per germline, CDR1 SGHDT and CDR2 YYEEEE. CDR3 length: 16 amino acids. CDR3 in DNA: TGTGCCAGCAGCATCCAAGGGACACAGGACAATCAGCCCCAGCATTTT. It specifies CASSIQGTQDNQPQHF.

This clonotype was observed many times. In nucleotides, the CDR3 is TGTGCCAGCAGTGCCTCGCGGGGCGTGGAGACCCAGTACTTC. It is translated as CASSASRGVETQYF. The chain carries TRBV25-1 and TRBJ2-5, with a weak D call TRBD2 (6 bases). CDR3 length: 14 residues. Trimming left V 4 bases short and J 5 bases short, with 14 bases between. The germline CDR1 and CDR2 sequences are MGHDK and SYGVNS.

The V and J genes are TRBV7-2 and TRBJ1-5; D unresolved. The germline CDR1 and CDR2 sequences are SGHTA and FQGNSA. The CDR3 extends over 15 amino acids. The germline V and J ends were trimmed by 1 base and 0 bases, with 7 bases remaining between them. The CDR3 nucleotides are TGTGCCAGCAGCTTAGGGGAGGTTAGCAATCAGCCCCAGCATTTT. Translated: CASSLGEVSNQPQHF. The full variable domain, rest sourced from reference TRBV7-2 and TRBJ1-5, is GAGVSQSPSNKVTEKGKDVELRCDPISGHTALYWYRQSLGQGLEFLIYFQGNSAPDKSGLPSDRFSAERTGGSVSTLTIQRTQQEDSAVYLCASSLGEVSNQPQHFGDGTRLSIL.

This clonotype has ten or more counts. This chain joins TRBV15 and TRBJ1-6; unclear D gene. This CDR3 is 13 amino acids long. Germline-derived CDR1 and CDR2 are LNHNV and YYDKDF (reference sequence). V was trimmed by 1 base and J by 9 bases, leaving 7 bases between them. The CDR3 coding sequence is TGTGCCACCAGCAGAGGAAGGGTTTCACCCCTCCACTTT. As protein: CATSRGRVSPLHF.

J is TRBJ1-5 and V is TRBV2, with 7 positions matching TRBD1. Germline CDR1 SNHLY, CDR2 FYNNEI. This CDR3 comprises 15 residues. V shed 6 bases and J 2 bases; nucleotides not matched to a gene: 7. CDR3 nucleotide sequence: TGTGCCAGCAGCCCAGGGGACAGCGGCAATCAGCCCCAGCATTTT. Translated: CASSPGDSGNQPQHF.

This clonotype was detected many times. V and J are TRBV20-1 and TRBJ2-7; possibly TRBD1 for D (7 bases). Germline lookup yields CDR1 DFQATT and CDR2 SNEGSKA (reference sequence). This CDR3 spans 12 amino acids. The ends were cut back, 6 bases at V and 3 bases at J, with 12 bases in the middle. In nucleotides, the CDR3 is TGCAGTGCAAGACAGGGAGGCTACGAGCAGTACTTC. Amino acids: CSARQGGYEQYF.

In its sample, this clonotype was seen a few times. V and J are TRBV20-1 and TRBJ2-3, with D perhaps TRBD1 (6 bases). In germline, CDR1 is DFQATT, CDR2 SNEGSKA (reference sequence). The CDR3 contains 14 residues. Here the CDR3 reads CSRRAGVAADTQYF. The DNA for the CDR3 is TGCAGCCGCCGGGCAGGGGTGGCGGCAGATACGCAGTATTTT.

There are many counts of this clonotype. J is TRBJ1-4 and V is TRBV19; the D is unclear. Trimming stripped 4 bases from V and 8 bases from J, with 5 bases between. From germline, CDR1 is LNHDA and CDR2 SQIVND (reference sequence). CDR3 length: 11 residues. CDR3: CASSKGEKLFF. The DNA of the CDR3 is TGTGCCAGTAGTAAAGGGGAAAAACTGTTTTTT.

The CDR3 region is CASSYEGRDQPQHF. CDR3 in DNA: TGTGCCAGCAGTTACGAGGGGCGAGATCAGCCCCAGCATTTT. The genes are TRBV13 and TRBJ1-5; weak D call: TRBD1 (5 bases). Germline V gives CDR1 PRHDT, CDR2 FYEKMQ (reference sequence). This CDR3 contains 14 residues. Trimming pared 6 bases from V and 5 bases from J, leaving 14 bases between.